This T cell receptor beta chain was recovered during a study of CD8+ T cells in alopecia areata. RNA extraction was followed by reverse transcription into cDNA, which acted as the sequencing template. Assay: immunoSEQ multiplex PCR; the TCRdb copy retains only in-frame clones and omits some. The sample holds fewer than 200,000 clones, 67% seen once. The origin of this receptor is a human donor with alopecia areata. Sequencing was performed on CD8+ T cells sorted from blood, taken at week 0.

CDR3 nucleotides: TGCGCCAGCAGCAAGGCGGCAGGGAACACTGAAGCTTTCTTT. This translates into CASSKAAGNTEAFF. This chain links TRBV5-1 with TRBJ1-1; D uncertain. In germline, CDR1 is SGHRS, CDR2 YFSETQ. Deletions cut 4 bases from V and 1 base from J, with 11 bases between. There are 14 residues in the CDR3.